This TCR beta chain was sequenced during a study of Graves' ophthalmopathy and Graves' hyperthyroidism. RNA transcripts were the source from which TCR beta CDR3 regions were amplified. The first round was an RT-PCR with HTBI primers, and the second round was a multiplex PCR. TCRdb reprocessed the multiplex PCR reads via MiXCR and lists one record per CDR3 protein. The data contain hundreds of thousands of distinct CDR3 sequences, 40% of them singletons. In its sample, this clonotype was seen once. The CDR3 length is 15 residues. CDR1 SEHNR and CDR2 FQNEAQ come from the germline V gene (reference sequence). The V and J ends lost 6 bases and 1 base, in that order; junction bases with no gene match: 8. The diagnosis combined clinical symptoms, thyroxine, TRAb, thyroid ultrasound and orbital computed tomography scans. PBMCs were isolated by Ficoll-Paque density gradient centrifugation, using about 9.5 ml of fresh peripheral blood as the starting material.

The sequenced material came from peripheral blood. This receptor was obtained from an adult man with Graves' ophthalmopathy. V gene TRBV7-9 combines with J gene TRBJ2-5; 7 nucleotides align to TRBD1. In DNA form, the CDR3 reads TGTGCCAGCAGTACTAGACAGGGACCCCAAGAGACCCAGTACTTC. It codes for CASSTRQGPQETQYF.